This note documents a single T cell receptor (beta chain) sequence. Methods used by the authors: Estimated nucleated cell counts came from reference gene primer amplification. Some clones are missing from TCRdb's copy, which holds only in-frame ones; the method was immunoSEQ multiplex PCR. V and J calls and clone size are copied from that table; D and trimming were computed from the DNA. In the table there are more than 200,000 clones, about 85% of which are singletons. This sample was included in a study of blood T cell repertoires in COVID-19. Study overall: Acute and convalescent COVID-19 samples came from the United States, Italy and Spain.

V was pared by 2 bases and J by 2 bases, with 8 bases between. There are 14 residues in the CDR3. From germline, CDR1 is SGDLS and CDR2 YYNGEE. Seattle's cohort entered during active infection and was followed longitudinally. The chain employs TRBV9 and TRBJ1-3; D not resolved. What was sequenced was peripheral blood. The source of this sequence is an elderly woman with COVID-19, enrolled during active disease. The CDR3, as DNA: TGTGCCAGCAGCGTGGCCCTGACTGGAAACACCATATATTTT. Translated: CASSVALTGNTIYF.